Shown below are 17 T cell receptor beta chains from a single sample sequenced in a study of T cell responses to AZD1222 COVID-19 vaccine. TCRdb's copy holds only in-frame clones and misses some; the assay was immunoSEQ multiplex PCR. The table lists 150,000 or so clones, roughly 91% of them singletons. Sequences were derived from peripheral blood, sampled 28 days after the second AZD1222 dose. These receptors came from an adult who received the AZD1222 COVID-19 vaccine.

This clone has a single count. The rearrangement uses TRBV11-3 and TRBJ2-2, with 8 bases fitting TRBD2. This CDR3 comprises 20 residues. Losses at the gene ends were 5 bases for V and 0 bases for J; bases not matched to a gene: 17. CDR1 is SGHNT, CDR2 YENEEA, per germline. As DNA, the CDR3 is TGTGCCAGCAGCCCCTGGGGCGGAGCGGGAGAGTTCGCGAACACCGGGGAGCTGTTTTTT. The encoded protein is CASSPWGGAGEFANTGELFF.

The V gene is TRBV28, the J gene TRBJ2-7; the D gene is possibly TRBD2 (6 bases). V was pared by 2 bases and J by 9 bases, with 17 bases between. Germline assignment: CDR1 MDHEN and CDR2 SYDVKM. The CDR3 is made up of 14 amino acids. The CDR3: CASSLGGDLLAQYF. The CDR3 coding sequence is TGTGCCAGCAGTTTAGGCGGGGACTTACTTGCGCAGTACTTC.

The genes are TRBV11-2 and TRBJ2-1; weak D call: TRBD2 (5 bases). Trimming pared 5 bases from V and 10 bases from J, leaving 15 bases between. This CDR3 comprises 13 residues. Germline CDR1 reads SGHAT; CDR2 reads FQNNGV. CDR3 protein: CASSRTGSGEQFF. In DNA form, the CDR3 reads TGTGCCAGCAGCCGAACGGGCTCGGGAGAGCAGTTCTTC.

The genes are TRBV27 and TRBJ1-3; 11 bases are shared with TRBD1. Germline V CDR1 and CDR2: MNHEY, SMNVEV (reference sequence). V shed 4 bases, J shed 0 bases, and the junction held 8 bases outside the gene matches. The CDR3 runs to 18 residues. The CDR3 loop reads CASSWAGQGANSGNTIYF. DNA for the CDR3: TGTGCCAGCAGTTGGGCCGGACAGGGGGCAAACTCTGGAAACACCATATATTTT.

V is TRBV11-3 and J is TRBJ2-3, with 9 bases that match TRBD1. CDR1 is SGHNT, CDR2 YENEEA, per germline. The V and J ends lost 5 bases and 2 bases, in that order; junction bases with no gene match: 8. The CDR3 runs 16 residues. CDR3 residues: CASSPATGGYTDTQYF. CDR3 coding DNA: TGTGCCAGCAGCCCCGCGACAGGGGGATACACAGATACGCAGTATTTT.

The J gene is TRBJ1-2, the V gene TRBV27; the D is unclear. The CDR3 spans 9 residues. V was cut by 4 bases and J by 6 bases, with 0 bases left in between. Germline V gene lookup returns CDR1 MNHEY and CDR2 SMNVEV (reference sequence). The CDR3: CASSYGYTF. DNA for the CDR3: TGTGCCAGCAGTTATGGCTACACCTTC.

About this clone: This CDR3 is also generated by other DNA sequences in the sample. The chain carries TRBV29-1 and TRBJ2-5; possibly TRBD1 or TRBD2 for D (7 bases each). This CDR3 has 12 amino acids. With 4 bases removed from V and 3 bases from J, the gap between germline ends came to 9 bases. The V gene's germline CDR1 is SQVTM and CDR2 ANQGSEA. The CDR3 loop reads CSVAGGEETQYF. As DNA, the CDR3 is TGCAGCGTTGCAGGGGGGGAAGAGACCCAGTACTTC.

The chain couples TRBV18 to TRBJ2-6; TRBD1 is a possible D gene (6 bases). V was shortened by 3 bases and J by 0 bases, with 9 bases between the two germline ends. Per the germline V gene, CDR1 is KGHSH and CDR2 is LQKENI. CDR3 length: 16 amino acids. The CDR3 nucleotides read TGTGCCAGCTCACCCACAGGGCGCTCTGGGGCCAACGTCCTGACTTTC. Translation: CASSPTGRSGANVLTF. The full variable domain, with the rest looked up from reference TRBV18 and TRBJ2-6, is NAGVMQNPRHLVRRRGQEARLRCSPMKGHSHVYWYRQLPEEGLKFMVYLQKENIIDESGMPKERFSAEFPKEGPSILRIQQVVRGDSAAYFCASSPTGRSGANVLTFGAGSRLTVL.

The V call is TRBV18, the J call TRBJ1-5; D uncertain. The V and J ends lost 3 bases and 0 bases respectively, with 6 bases between them. The V gene's germline CDR1 is KGHSH and CDR2 LQKENI. The CDR3 has 14 residues. Here the CDR3 reads CASSPGPSNQPQHF. As DNA, the CDR3 is TGTGCCAGCTCACCTGGGCCTAGCAATCAGCCCCAGCATTTT. The whole variable domain, filled in from reference TRBV18 and TRBJ1-5, reads NAGVMQNPRHLVRRRGQEARLRCSPMKGHSHVYWYRQLPEEGLKFMVYLQKENIIDESGMPKERFSAEFPKEGPSILRIQQVVRGDSAAYFCASSPGPSNQPQHFGDGTRLSIL.

The rearrangement uses TRBV6-1 and TRBJ1-5, with D perhaps matching TRBD1 (5 bases). CDR3 size: 16 residues. V lost 2 bases and J 2 bases, leaving 13 bases between the germline ends. Germline CDR1 is MNHNS and CDR2 is SASEGT. CDR3 sequence (DNA): TGTGCCAGCAGTGAATTGGGGGGTTGGGGCAATCAGCCCCAGCATTTT. This codes for CASSELGGWGNQPQHF.

The CDR3 protein is CATSDPNNEQFF. Here the CDR3 DNA reads TGTGCCACCAGTGACCCCAACAATGAGCAGTTCTTC. The rearrangement links TRBV24-1 to TRBJ2-1; D remains unclear. Germline V gene lookup returns CDR1 KGHDR and CDR2 SFDVKD. The CDR3 has 12 residues. With 4 bases removed from V and 5 bases from J, the gap between germline ends came to 5 bases.

This clone has a single count. The chain combines TRBV30 with TRBJ2-3; 11 bases align to TRBD2. The V gene end was trimmed by 2 bases and the J gene end by 4 bases; junction bases not matched to a gene: 2. CDR3 length equals 14 residues. Germline CDR1 reads GTSNPN; CDR2 reads SVGIG (reference sequence). CDR3 in DNA: TGTGCCTGGAGTAAGGGACTAGCGGCAGATACGCAGTATTTT. Translation gives CAWSKGLAADTQYF.

This sequence joins TRBV5-5 and TRBJ1-2; D is possibly TRBD1 (6 bases). The V gene's germline CDR1 is SGHKS and CDR2 YYEKEE (reference sequence). V was clipped by 5 bases and J by 1 base, with 12 bases between them. This CDR3 region has 14 residues. The CDR3 DNA is TGTGCCAGCAGTCCCAACAGGGATAACTATGGCTACACCTTC. It yields the protein CASSPNRDNYGYTF. The complete variable domain, with remaining parts taken from reference TRBV5-5 and TRBJ1-2, reads DAGVTQSPTHLIKTRGQQVTLRCSPISGHKSVSWYQQVLGQGPQFIFQYYEKEERGRGNFPDRFSARQFPNYSSELNVNALLLGDSALYLCASSPNRDNYGYTFGSGTRLTVV.

This clone was picked up one time. This chain connects TRBV5-4 to TRBJ2-7, with TRBD1 identical over 9 bases. The CDR3 runs to 14 residues. V trimming: 5 bases; J trimming: 7 bases; junction bases outside the gene matches: 10. CDR1 and CDR2 (germline): SGHNT, YYREEE (reference sequence). The CDR3 region is CASRPGTGTSEQYF. The CDR3 nucleotides are TGTGCCAGCAGGCCCGGGACAGGGACCTCTGAGCAGTACTTC.

The chain uses TRBV28 and TRBJ2-3; D unclear. Germline assignment: CDR1 MDHEN and CDR2 SYDVKM. CDR3 length: 13 residues. The V end lost 4 bases, the J end lost 3 bases, and 8 bases lay between the germline ends. CDR3: CASSSSSTDTQYF. In nucleotides, the CDR3 is TGTGCCAGCAGTTCCTCCAGTACAGATACGCAGTATTTT.

V usage is TRBV13 and J usage is TRBJ2-1; either TRBD1 or TRBD2 may fit D (7 bases each). CDR3 size: 17 residues. Trimming removed 5 bases from V and 9 bases from J, with 26 bases in between. In germline, CDR1 is PRHDT, CDR2 FYEKMQ (reference sequence). The CDR3 nucleotides are TGTGCCAGCAGCAGAAAACTAACAGCGGGACAGCTAGGTGAGCAGTTCTTC. Translated, it gives CASSRKLTAGQLGEQFF.

The CDR3 bases are TGCGCCAGCAGCCCCCACGATATAACCTACGAGCAGTACTTC. Amino acid sequence: CASSPHDITYEQYF. The chain is built from TRBV4-1 and TRBJ2-7; D ambiguous. Germline V gene data show CDR1 as MGHRA and CDR2 as YSYEKL. With 4 bases removed from V and 2 bases from J, the gap between germline ends came to 12 bases. CDR3 length equals 14 residues.